A single sample gave rise to the 25 T cell receptor beta chains below, sequenced in a study of blood T cell repertoires in COVID-19. Using immunoSEQ multiplex PCR, the repertoire was profiled, and TCRdb retains in-frame clones only, with some absent. The table shows around 140,000 clones, with 85% to 90% occurring only once. Sequencing input: peripheral blood. The origin of the receptors is a man in his 70s with active COVID-19.

The genes are TRBV28 and TRBJ1-2; 7 bases line up with TRBD1. After removal of 6 bases from V and 4 bases from J, the junction contained 11 bases not matched to a gene. The CDR3 length is 15 residues. Germline loops: CDR1 MDHEN, CDR2 SYDVKM. The CDR3 DNA follows: TGTGCCAGCAGCCGACCCCGACAGGGACTCTATGGCTACACCTTC. It translates to CASSRPRQGLYGYTF.

The rearrangement links TRBV20-1 to TRBJ1-3; D is unclear. The V gene lost 6 bases and the J gene lost 4 bases, with 10 bases spanning the gap. Germline CDR1 and CDR2: DFQATT and SNEGSKA (reference sequence). The CDR3 length is 12 residues. The CDR3 region is CSASRGGNTIYF. The CDR3 nucleotides are TGCAGTGCCAGTAGAGGGGGAAACACCATATATTTT.

V is TRBV2 and J is TRBJ1-2, with 10 bases fitting TRBD1. The CDR3 runs 19 residues. V gave up 0 bases and J gave up 4 bases; unmatched junction bases: 14. Germline assignment: CDR1 SNHLY and CDR2 FYNNEI. CDR3 DNA sequence: TGTGCCAGCAGTGAAGCGGCAGCGTTAGGGACAGGGGCTGTCTATGGCTACACCTTC. It specifies CASSEAAALGTGAVYGYTF.

The chain uses TRBV5-1 and TRBJ2-1; D possibly corresponds to TRBD2 (6 bases). Germline CDR1 and CDR2: SGHRS and YFSETQ. The CDR3 runs 15 residues. The V gene lost 4 bases and the J gene lost 6 bases, with 17 bases spanning the gap. This CDR3 is CASSPGTLSRNEQFF. The CDR3, as DNA: TGCGCCAGCAGCCCCGGGACTCTATCCCGCAATGAGCAGTTCTTC.

This clone was seen a single time. The chain links TRBV30 to TRBJ2-1; 11 bases fit TRBD2. The CDR3 spans 14 residues. Trimming removed 7 bases from V and 7 bases from J; junction bases left unmatched: 9. Germline V gene sequence: CDR1 GTSNPN, CDR2 SVGIG (reference sequence). The CDR3 reads CASKTSGTRNEQFF. CDR3 coding DNA: TGTGCCTCGAAGACTAGCGGGACTAGGAATGAGCAGTTCTTC.

The V gene is TRBV19, the J gene TRBJ1-5; D gene uncertain. Germline CDR1 reads LNHDA; CDR2 reads SQIVND (reference sequence). The CDR3 length is 14 residues. V was pared by 1 base and J by 8 bases, with 12 bases between. Here the CDR3 reads CASSIVPGSKPQHF. CDR3 DNA sequence: TGTGCCAGTAGTATAGTGCCGGGGTCAAAGCCCCAGCATTTT.

This chain links TRBV24-1 with TRBJ2-1, with D possibly matching TRBD2 (7 bases). Germline CDR1 and CDR2: KGHDR and SFDVKD. The CDR3 is made up of 14 amino acids. Trimming left V 3 bases short and J 5 bases short, with 10 bases between. The CDR3 nucleotides are TGTGCCACCAGTGATGGGGGGGGGCACAATGAGCAGTTCTTC. Protein product: CATSDGGGHNEQFF.

The chain combines TRBV29-1 with TRBJ2-7; tentative D call: TRBD2 (5 bases). CDR1 is SQVTM and CDR2 is ANQGSEA in the germline V gene. The CDR3 totals 12 residues. Deletions cut 1 base from V and 7 bases from J, with 11 bases between. CDR3 residues: CSVEVRTYEQYF. The CDR3 coding sequence is TGCAGCGTTGAAGTTAGGACTTATGAGCAGTACTTC.

Details on this clone: At one boundary the junction diverges from the germline segment, which might be a read error. This chain connects TRBV18 to TRBJ1-4; no definite D call. The CDR3 contains 13 residues. Germline V gene data show CDR1 as KGHSH and CDR2 as LQKENI. The CDR3 region has the DNA TGTGCCAGCTCCCCACGTCGTGATGAAAAACTGTTTTTT. Amino acid sequence: CASSPRRDEKLFF.

The chain joins TRBV30 to TRBJ1-6, with 12 bases matching TRBD1. With 3 bases clipped from V and 4 bases from J, the junction kept 7 bases outside the gene matches. The CDR3 contains 17 residues. In germline, CDR1 is GTSNPN, CDR2 SVGIG (reference sequence). CDR3 nucleotides: TGTGCCTGGAGCGCCGGGACAGGGGGCTTTTATAATTCACCCCTCCACTTT. The encoded protein is CAWSAGTGGFYNSPLHF.

The chain couples TRBV6-5 to TRBJ2-2, with D possibly being TRBD2 (6 bases). Germline CDR1 MNHEY, CDR2 SVGAGI. The V end was cut by 3 bases, the J end by 7 bases, with 18 bases between. The CDR3 is made up of 16 amino acids. The CDR3 DNA sequence: TGTGCCAGCAGTTATTTTCGGGGAGGAGTAATCGGGGAGCTGTTTTTT. This encodes CASSYFRGGVIGELFF.

The chain recombines TRBV2 with TRBJ1-6; TRBD1 aligns across 7 bases. Germline assignment: CDR1 SNHLY and CDR2 FYNNEI. Trimming removed 7 bases from V and 5 bases from J; junction bases left unmatched: 5. The CDR3 contains 14 residues. CDR3 sequence reads: CASKGQPDNSPLHF. CDR3 in DNA: TGTGCCAGCAAGGGACAGCCGGATAATTCACCCCTCCACTTT.

V and J are TRBV19 and TRBJ2-2; 9 bases match TRBD2. CDR3 length: 16 residues. The germline V gene encodes CDR1 LNHDA and CDR2 SQIVND (reference sequence). The trim removed 4 bases at V and 3 bases at J, leaving 6 bases unmatched. The CDR3 bases are TGTGCCAGTAGTAGGGCTAGCGGGACTTACACCGGGGAGCTGTTTTTT. Its protein product is CASSRASGTYTGELFF. The full variable domain, in which reference TRBV19 and TRBJ2-2 provide the parts outside the CDR3, is DGGITQSPKYLFRKEGQNVTLSCEQNLNHDAMYWYRQDPGQGLRLIYYSQIVNDFQKGDIAEGYSVSREKKESFPLTVTSAQKNPTAFYLCASSRASGTYTGELFFGEGSRLTVL.

J is TRBJ2-7 and V is TRBV27; the D is unclear. CDR1 is MNHEY, CDR2 SMNVEV, per germline (reference sequence). This CDR3 has 15 residues. Trimming cost V 5 bases and J 0 bases, with 14 bases left between them. The CDR3 protein is CASSPSASFSYEQYF. The CDR3 DNA reads TGTGCCAGCAGTCCTTCAGCGTCTTTCTCCTACGAGCAGTACTTC.

The chain joins TRBV11-1 to TRBJ2-3; 7 nucleotides align to TRBD2. The CDR3 extends over 16 amino acids. V lost 7 bases and J lost 3; bases outside the gene matches: 13. The germline V gene has CDR1 SGHAT and CDR2 FQDESV (reference sequence). The DNA for the CDR3 is TGTGCCAGCATCCCCGAGGGAAGGGAGGGAACAGATACGCAGTATTTT. This gives the protein CASIPEGREGTDTQYF.

This rearrangement joins TRBV2 to TRBJ2-2; 9 bases line up with TRBD1. Trimming took 4 bases from V and 2 from J; bases not matched to a gene: 2. The CDR3 consists of 15 residues. Germline V lookup: CDR1 SNHLY, CDR2 FYNNEI. CDR3 sequence: CASSGTGANTGELFF. The DNA of the CDR3 is TGTGCCAGCAGTGGGACAGGGGCTAACACCGGGGAGCTGTTTTTT.

This chain links TRBV7-2 with TRBJ2-1, with a tentative D call TRBD2 (7 bases). CDR1 SGHTA and CDR2 FQGNSA come from the germline V gene. The CDR3 extends over 17 amino acids. The V and J ends lost 1 base and 7 bases respectively, with 20 bases between them. This CDR3 is CASSLDGGARGPNEQFF. CDR3 nucleotide sequence: TGTGCCAGCAGCTTAGACGGCGGAGCGCGGGGGCCAAATGAGCAGTTCTTC.

The genes are TRBV14 and TRBJ1-3; perhaps TRBD1 as D (5 bases). Trimming left V 1 base short and J 2 bases short, with 9 bases between. This CDR3 region has 15 residues. Germline V gene sequence: CDR1 SGHDN, CDR2 FVKESK. CDR3 DNA: TGTGCCAGCAGCCAAGTGGGGGGAACTGGAAACACCATATATTTT. It encodes CASSQVGGTGNTIYF.

The rearrangement joins TRBV28 to TRBJ2-7; D is uncertain. The germline V gene encodes CDR1 MDHEN and CDR2 SYDVKM. The V end lost 3 bases, the J end lost 3 bases, and 12 bases lay between the germline ends. This CDR3 is built from 14 residues. CDR3 protein: CASSLQSRHYEQYF. CDR3 nucleotide sequence: TGTGCCAGCAGTTTGCAGAGCAGACACTACGAGCAGTACTTC.

The genes are TRBV7-9 and TRBJ1-3, with a tentative D call TRBD1 (6 bases). This CDR3 has 16 residues. V was shortened by 1 base and J by 2 bases, with 12 bases between the two germline ends. Germline loops: CDR1 SEHNR, CDR2 FQNEAQ (reference sequence). CDR3 amino acids: CASSLGDIVPGNTIYF. The CDR3 bases are TGTGCCAGCAGCTTAGGGGACATTGTTCCTGGAAACACCATATATTTT.

The chain recombines TRBV7-9 with TRBJ1-6; 9 positions agree with TRBD1. V gave up 5 bases and J gave up 5 bases; unmatched junction bases: 7. This CDR3 contains 16 residues. The germline gives CDR1 SEHNR, CDR2 FQNEAQ (reference sequence). The CDR3 region has the DNA TGTGCCAGCAGCGCAACAGGGGGCGCACATAATTCACCCCTCCACTTT. Its translation: CASSATGGAHNSPLHF.

The CDR3 sequence: CASSLFLGQGVVDYGYTF. For the CDR3, the DNA is TGTGCCAGCAGCTTGTTCCTTGGACAGGGGGTCGTTGACTATGGCTACACCTTC. The V call is TRBV5-6, the J call TRBJ1-2; 10 bases are a match to TRBD1. The ends lost 1 base at V and 3 bases at J; junction bases unmatched: 12. The CDR3 loop spans 18 amino acids. Germline CDR1 is SGHDT and CDR2 is YYEEEE.

CDR3 amino acids: CASSLVNGGDEAFF. Written as DNA, the CDR3 is TGTGCCAGCAGTCTAGTCAATGGAGGAGATGAAGCTTTCTTT. V usage is TRBV2 and J usage is TRBJ1-1; no firm D call. The CDR3 is made up of 14 amino acids. Germline V gene lookup returns CDR1 SNHLY and CDR2 FYNNEI. The V gene lost 5 bases and the J gene lost 7 bases, with 17 bases spanning the gap.

The chain joins TRBV18 to TRBJ2-2; 8 bases align to TRBD2. Germline CDR1 and CDR2: KGHSH and LQKENI. The CDR3 is 14 residues long. With 8 bases clipped from V and 4 bases from J, the junction kept 6 bases outside the gene matches. The CDR3 region has the DNA TGTGCCAGCCGGCCCGGGACTAGCACCGGGGAGCTGTTTTTT. It codes for CASRPGTSTGELFF.

On this clone: The sample holds other DNA sequences that translate to the same CDR3. The V call is TRBV7-3, the J call TRBJ2-5; tentative D call: TRBD2 (6 bases). Between the trimmed V and J ends, which lost 5 bases and 3 bases, there was a span of 10 bases. The length of the CDR3 is 13 residues. Per the germline V gene, CDR1 is SGHTA and CDR2 is FQGTGA. In nucleotides, the CDR3 is TGTGCCAGCAGCCTACTAGCAGAAGAGACCCAGTACTTC. Its translation is CASSLLAEETQYF.